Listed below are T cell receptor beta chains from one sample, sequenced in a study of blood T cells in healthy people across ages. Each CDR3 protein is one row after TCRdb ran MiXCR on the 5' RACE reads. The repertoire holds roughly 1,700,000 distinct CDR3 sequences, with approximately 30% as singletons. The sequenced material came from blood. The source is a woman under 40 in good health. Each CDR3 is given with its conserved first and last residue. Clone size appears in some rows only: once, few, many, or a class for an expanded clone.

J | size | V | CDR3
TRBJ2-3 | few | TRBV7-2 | CASSWGGAGGPDTQYF
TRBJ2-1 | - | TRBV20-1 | CSARVPTGGTYNEQFF
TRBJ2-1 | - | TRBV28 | CASSLSRGRAYNEQFF
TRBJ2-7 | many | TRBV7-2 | CASSIRSNEQYF
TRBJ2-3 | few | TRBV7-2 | CASSPNVTDTQYF
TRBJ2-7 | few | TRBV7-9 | CASSNPGQGSYEQYF
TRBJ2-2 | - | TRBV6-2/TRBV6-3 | CASSYGTGTGELFF
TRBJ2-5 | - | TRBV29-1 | CSVVRTETQYF
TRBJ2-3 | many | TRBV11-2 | CASSFIGTNTDTQYF
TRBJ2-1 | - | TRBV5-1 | CASSPRLAGGPGNEQFF
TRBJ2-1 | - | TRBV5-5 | CASSPGTFGPDEQFF
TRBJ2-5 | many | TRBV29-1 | CSVEGGVGVETQYF
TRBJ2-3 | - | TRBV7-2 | CASSLELATPGDTQYF
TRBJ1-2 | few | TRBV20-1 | CSAYRQESYGYTF
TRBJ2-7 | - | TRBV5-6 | CTSSPGTSFSEQYF
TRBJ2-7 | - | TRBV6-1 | CASSEVVGVYEQYF
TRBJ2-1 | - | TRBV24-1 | CATSGDSYEQFF